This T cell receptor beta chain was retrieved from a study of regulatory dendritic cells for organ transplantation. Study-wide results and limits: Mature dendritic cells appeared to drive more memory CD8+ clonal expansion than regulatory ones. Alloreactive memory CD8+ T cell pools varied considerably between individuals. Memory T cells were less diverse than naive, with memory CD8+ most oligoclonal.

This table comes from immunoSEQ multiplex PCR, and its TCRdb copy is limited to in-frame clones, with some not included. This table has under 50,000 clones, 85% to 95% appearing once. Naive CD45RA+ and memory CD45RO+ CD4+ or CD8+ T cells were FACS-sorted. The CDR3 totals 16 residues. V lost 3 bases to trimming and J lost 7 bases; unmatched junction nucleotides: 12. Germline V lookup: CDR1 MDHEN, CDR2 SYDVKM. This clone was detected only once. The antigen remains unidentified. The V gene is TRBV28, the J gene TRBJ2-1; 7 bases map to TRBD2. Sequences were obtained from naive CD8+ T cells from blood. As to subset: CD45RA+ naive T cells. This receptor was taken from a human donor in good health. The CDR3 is CASSFISWGGRNEQFF. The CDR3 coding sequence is TGTGCCAGCAGTTTTATTTCGTGGGGAGGGAGGAATGAGCAGTTCTTC.